Below, 16 T cell receptor beta chains from the same sample are listed, as sequenced in a study of T cell responses to AZD1222 COVID-19 vaccine. Measured with immunoSEQ multiplex PCR; TCRdb has only the in-frame clones, and not every one. The sample lists approximately 100,000 clones, just over 90% occurring once. The sequencing here drew on peripheral blood, taken on day 0 of AZD1222 vaccination. All receptors come from an adult in good health.

V gene TRBV5-6 combines with J gene TRBJ1-1; 9 nucleotides agree with TRBD1. With 2 bases clipped from V and 4 bases from J, the junction kept 12 bases outside the gene matches. Germline CDR1 and CDR2: SGHDT and YYEEEE. The CDR3 sequence is 17 residues long. CDR3 coding DNA: TGTGCCAGCAGCTTCGGGACAGGGACGGTTTTTGGCACTGAAGCTTTCTTT. Its translation: CASSFGTGTVFGTEAFF.

V is TRBV10-3 and J is TRBJ2-7; D is perhaps TRBD2 (5 bases). The CDR3 totals 12 residues. Germline V gene lookup returns CDR1 ENHRY and CDR2 SYGVKD. V was clipped by 8 bases and J by 6 bases, with 14 bases between them. In DNA form, the CDR3 reads TGTGCCATCTCCGAGGGCACCTTCGAGCAGTACTTC. Protein product: CAISEGTFEQYF.

The V call is TRBV4-2, the J call TRBJ2-1, with 9 bases that match TRBD2. The CDR3 extends over 16 amino acids. V shed 4 bases and J 4 bases; nucleotides not matched to a gene: 8. Germline CDR1 is LGHNA and CDR2 is YNFKEQ. CDR3 nucleotides: TGTGCCAGCAGCCCTGCCGGGACTAGCAGTTACAATGAGCAGTTCTTC. Residues: CASSPAGTSSYNEQFF.

The rearrangement joins TRBV29-1 to TRBJ1-1, with D hard to call. This CDR3 has 12 amino acids. V was shortened by 6 bases and J by 3 bases, with 11 bases between the two germline ends. The germline V gene encodes CDR1 SQVTM and CDR2 ANQGSEA. The CDR3: CSVVRADTEAFF. CDR3 coding DNA: TGCAGCGTCGTCCGGGCTGACACTGAAGCTTTCTTT.

V gene TRBV29-1 combines with J gene TRBJ2-3; 10 bases line up with TRBD2. Germline V gene data show CDR1 as SQVTM and CDR2 as ANQGSEA. This CDR3 contains 16 residues. Trimming removed 3 bases from V and 3 bases from J; junction bases left unmatched: 9. The CDR3 coding sequence is TGCAGCGTTGAGGTATGGCTAGCGGGAGCAACAGATACGCAGTATTTT. This gives the protein CSVEVWLAGATDTQYF.

This clone occurred once. The gene calls are TRBV6-5 and TRBJ2-5; the match to TRBD1 covers 9 bases. The germline gives CDR1 MNHEY, CDR2 SVGAGI. The V segment lost 8 bases and the J segment 0 bases; nucleotides outside the gene matches: 4. This CDR3 region has 14 residues. The CDR3 here is CASQDRGDQETQYF. In DNA form, the CDR3 reads TGTGCCAGCCAAGACAGGGGGGACCAAGAGACCCAGTACTTC.

The V and J genes are TRBV6-2 or TRBV6-3 and TRBJ2-3; tentatively, D is TRBD2 (6 bases). This CDR3 region has 15 residues. Per germline, CDR1 MNHEY and CDR2 SVGEGT. Trimming removed 1 base from V and 5 bases from J, with 13 bases in between. The CDR3 nucleotides are TGTGCCAGCAGTTACTACGCGGGATCGGGAGATACGCAGTATTTT. Residues: CASSYYAGSGDTQYF.

The rearrangement joins TRBV28 to TRBJ2-1; 8 nucleotides line up with TRBD1. The CDR3 consists of 14 residues. Germline CDR1 reads MDHEN; CDR2 reads SYDVKM. Losses at the gene ends were 10 bases for V and 9 bases for J; bases not matched to a gene: 14. CDR3 in DNA: TGTGCCACTCATCCGGGACAGGTGAAAGGTGAGCAGTTCTTC. As protein: CATHPGQVKGEQFF.

The rearrangement uses TRBV24-1 and TRBJ2-3; 7 bases map to TRBD2. Germline values: CDR1 KGHDR, CDR2 SFDVKD. The CDR3 length is 15 residues. Trimming at V came to 3 bases and at J to 5 bases, leaving 7 bases not matched to a gene. The CDR3: CATSDGGGSVDTQYF. The CDR3 DNA reads TGTGCCACCAGTGATGGAGGCGGGAGTGTAGATACGCAGTATTTT.

V usage is TRBV9 and J usage is TRBJ1-5, with D unresolved. Germline V gives CDR1 SGDLS, CDR2 YYNGEE. The CDR3 runs to 13 residues. V was trimmed by 1 base and J by 8 bases, leaving 10 bases between them. CDR3 nucleotides: TGTGCCAGCAGCGTAAGATTAGGTGAGCCCCAGCATTTT. Its protein is CASSVRLGEPQHF.

The V and J genes are TRBV5-1 and TRBJ2-2, with 8 bases identical to TRBD1. Per the germline V gene, CDR1 is SGHRS and CDR2 is YFSETQ. There are 14 residues in the CDR3. J gave up 2 bases and V 4 bases, and 1 base lay outside the gene matches. The CDR3 protein is CASSGQGNTGELFF. The CDR3 DNA sequence: TGCGCCAGCAGCGGACAGGGAAACACCGGGGAGCTGTTTTTT.

J is TRBJ2-7 and V is TRBV20-1; a possible D gene is TRBD1 (5 bases). Trimming removed 6 bases from V and 3 bases from J, with 9 bases in between. The CDR3 has 11 residues. The germline V gene encodes CDR1 DFQATT and CDR2 SNEGSKA (reference sequence). CDR3 sequence reads: CSAGQNYEQYF. The CDR3 DNA follows: TGCAGTGCCGGACAAAACTACGAGCAGTACTTC.

J is TRBJ1-4 and V is TRBV9; TRBD1 is a possible D gene (5 bases). Germline V CDR1 and CDR2: SGDLS, YYNGEE. Trimming took off 4 bases at V and 5 bases at J, with 15 bases between the two ends. CDR3 size: 15 residues. As DNA, the CDR3 is TGTGCCAGCAGCCGCGGCGGGAGGGGCAATGAAAAACTGTTTTTT. This sequence encodes CASSRGGRGNEKLFF.

This sequence joins TRBV28 and TRBJ2-7; D gene unclear. This CDR3 contains 12 residues. V was cut by 2 bases and J by 3 bases, with 5 bases left in between. Germline V gene data show CDR1 as MDHEN and CDR2 as SYDVKM. The CDR3 region is CASSLGHYEQYF. The CDR3 bases are TGTGCCAGCAGTTTAGGCCACTACGAGCAGTACTTC.

The chain carries TRBV18 and TRBJ2-4; 8 bases map to TRBD2. This CDR3 contains 17 residues. Germline V lookup: CDR1 KGHSH, CDR2 LQKENI. The V gene end was trimmed by 1 base and the J gene end by 3 bases; junction bases not matched to a gene: 8. This CDR3 reads CASSPRGSGTVKNIQYF. In nucleotides, the CDR3 is TGTGCCAGCTCACCACGGGGTAGCGGGACCGTCAAAAACATTCAGTACTTC. The variable domain in full, with the rest retrieved from reference TRBV18 and TRBJ2-4, is NAGVMQNPRHLVRRRGQEARLRCSPMKGHSHVYWYRQLPEEGLKFMVYLQKENIIDESGMPKERFSAEFPKEGPSILRIQQVVRGDSAAYFCASSPRGSGTVKNIQYFGAGTRLSVL.

The chain uses TRBV6-5 and TRBJ2-5; TRBD2 matches 8 bases. The germline gives CDR1 MNHEY, CDR2 SVGAGI. The CDR3 runs 14 residues. With 0 bases clipped from V and 4 bases from J, the junction kept 1 base outside the gene matches. This CDR3 is CASSYSAGGETQYF. The CDR3, as DNA: TGTGCCAGCAGTTACTCTGCGGGGGGAGAGACCCAGTACTTC.